The next 24 T cell receptor beta chains were all read from a single sample in a study of T-cell reconstitution after alpha-beta-depleted transplantation in children. For TCRbeta, the library was prepared with unique molecular identifiers. TCRdb itself ran the PCR reads through MiXCR, one entry per CDR3 protein. Of some 180,000 distinct CDR3 sequences listed, roughly 6.6% are singletons. The sequences come from PBMCs, collected before TCRalphabeta/CD19-depleted stem cell transplant. The receptors come from a boy between 2 and 10 years old with acute lymphoblastic leukemia, due to receive a stem cell transplant.

The sample holds a few counts of this clonotype. The chain carries TRBV3-1 and TRBJ2-3; D call uncertain. The CDR3 is 16 residues long. Trimming cost V 0 bases and J 3 bases, with 13 bases left between them. Germline CDR1 LGHDT, CDR2 YNNKEL (reference sequence). The CDR3 loop is CASSQEQATSTDTQYF. The CDR3, as DNA: TGTGCCAGCAGCCAAGAGCAGGCGACCTCAACAGATACGCAGTATTTT.

This clonotype was detected many times. V usage is TRBV4-3 and J usage is TRBJ2-3, with TRBD2 matching over 12 bases. V trimming: 0 bases; J trimming: 10 bases; junction bases outside the gene matches: 11. The CDR3 has 17 residues. Per the germline V gene, CDR1 is LGHNA and CDR2 is YSLEER. The CDR3 nucleotides read TGCGCCAGCAGCCAAGACGGACTAGCGGGACCCCATAGAGCGCAGTATTTT. Amino acids: CASSQDGLAGPHRAQYF.

The V call is TRBV6-2 or TRBV6-3, the J call TRBJ1-1, with D perhaps TRBD1 (6 bases). This CDR3 has 14 amino acids. The V gene lost 2 bases and the J gene lost 4 bases, with 11 bases spanning the gap. Germline CDR1 MNHEY, CDR2 SVGEGT. In DNA, the CDR3 is TGTGCCAGCAGTTACCAGGGGACGGGCACTGAAGCTTTCTTT. Amino acid sequence: CASSYQGTGTEAFF.

This clonotype has ten or more counts. The chain recombines TRBV10-3 with TRBJ2-1; TRBD1 matches at 12 bases. Per germline, CDR1 ENHRY and CDR2 SYGVKD. The CDR3 runs to 14 residues. V gave up 5 bases and J gave up 8 bases; unmatched junction bases: 4. Written as DNA, the CDR3 is TGTGCCATCAGTTTCGGGACAGGGGGCTATGAGCAGTTCTTC. Translated, it gives CAISFGTGGYEQFF.

This clonotype was counted many times. The chain recombines TRBV20-1 with TRBJ1-2; D gene unclear. The CDR3 has 13 amino acids. Trimming pared 0 bases from V and 5 bases from J, leaving 10 bases between. CDR1 and CDR2 from the germline V gene are DFQATT and SNEGSKA (reference sequence). The DNA of the CDR3 is TGCAGTGCTAGAGATCCTGCAGCATATGGCTACACCTTC. Amino acid sequence: CSARDPAAYGYTF.

The gene calls are TRBV7-2 and TRBJ2-7; TRBD2 matches 9 bases. The ends lost 0 bases at V and 3 bases at J; junction bases unmatched: 3. The germline V gene encodes CDR1 SGHTA and CDR2 FQGNSA. The CDR3 has 15 amino acids. CDR3 DNA: TGTGCCAGCAGCTTAGCCGGGACTAGCAACTACGAGCAGTACTTC. Translating it yields CASSLAGTSNYEQYF.

This clonotype appeared many times. The rearrangement uses TRBV6-5 and TRBJ1-1; no reliable D call. Germline CDR1 is MNHEY and CDR2 is SVGAGI. The CDR3 is 14 residues long. Trimming removed 5 bases at V and 1 base at J, with 11 bases between. CDR3 nucleotides: TGTGCCAGCAGTACCGATTACAGGAACACTGAAGCTTTCTTT. Its translation is CASSTDYRNTEAFF.

This clonotype was counted at least ten times. The chain uses TRBV5-1 and TRBJ1-2; 7 bases line up with TRBD1. CDR1 is SGHRS and CDR2 is YFSETQ in the germline V gene. The J segment lost 8 bases and the V segment lost 6 bases, leaving 10 bases of the junction unmatched. CDR3 length equals 13 residues. DNA of the CDR3: TGCGCCAGCACCAGGAATACAGGGGACGGCTACACCTTC. It specifies CASTRNTGDGYTF.

This clonotype was seen a few times. The chain employs TRBV6-2 or TRBV6-3 and TRBJ2-1, with TRBD2 matching 7 bases. This CDR3 is built from 20 residues. The J segment lost 7 bases and the V segment lost 8 bases, leaving 29 bases of the junction unmatched. CDR1 and CDR2 (germline): MNHEY, SVGEGT. The CDR3 loop is CASCRTPQGGGSNPGNEQFF. The CDR3 nucleotides are TGTGCCAGCTGCCGAACCCCCCAGGGTGGCGGGAGTAATCCTGGTAATGAGCAGTTCTTC.

CDR3 nucleotide sequence: TGCAGTGCTTGCGGGACAGAGAACACTGAAGCTTTCTTT. Encoded protein: CSACGTENTEAFF. The V gene is TRBV20-1, the J gene TRBJ1-1; 7 nucleotides match TRBD1. J was trimmed by 1 base and V by 5 bases; bases with no gene match: 4. The CDR3 covers 13 residues. The germline V gene encodes CDR1 DFQATT and CDR2 SNEGSKA (reference sequence).

This clonotype was counted ten times or more. The chain has TRBV6-1 and TRBJ2-2; TRBD2 aligns across 13 bases. The junction had 4 bases not matched to a gene; V was cut back by 6 bases and J by 0 bases. The length of the CDR3 is 17 residues. Germline values: CDR1 MNHNS, CDR2 SASEGT. The CDR3 DNA sequence: TGTGCCAGCAGAATGGGACTAGCGGGATCGAACACCGGGGAGCTGTTTTTT. It translates to CASRMGLAGSNTGELFF.

There are many counts of this clonotype. This rearrangement joins TRBV12-3 or TRBV12-4 to TRBJ2-5; 9 bases are shared with TRBD1. V lost 8 bases, J lost 5 bases, and 15 bases stayed unmatched. CDR3 size: 16 residues. CDR3 in amino acids: CASGTSGQGLGETQYF. The CDR3, as DNA: TGTGCCAGCGGAACCTCGGGACAGGGCTTAGGGGAGACCCAGTACTTC.

This clonotype was seen repeatedly, ten times or more. The chain recombines TRBV5-1 with TRBJ2-2; D is perhaps TRBD1 (6 bases). V was clipped by 4 bases and J by 2 bases, with 15 bases between them. The CDR3 runs 16 residues. CDR1 SGHRS and CDR2 YFSETQ come from the germline V gene. In nucleotides, the CDR3 is TGCGCCAGCAGCCCTACAGGGCGGGCCAACACCGGGGAGCTGTTTTTT. Translated: CASSPTGRANTGELFF.

V gene TRBV7-9 combines with J gene TRBJ2-7, with TRBD2 matching over 8 bases. This CDR3 has 15 amino acids. V lost 4 bases to trimming and J lost 0 bases; unmatched junction nucleotides: 5. Germline CDR1 reads SEHNR; CDR2 reads FQNEAQ (reference sequence). This chain's CDR3 is CASSSTSGVSYEQYF. The CDR3 DNA reads TGTGCCAGCAGCTCCACTAGCGGAGTCTCCTACGAGCAGTACTTC.

This clonotype was seen ten or more times. The chain links TRBV7-2 to TRBJ2-7; 9 bases agree with TRBD1. V lost 5 bases to trimming and J lost 4 bases; unmatched junction nucleotides: 9. Germline-derived CDR1 and CDR2 are SGHTA and FQGNSA. CDR3 length: 15 residues. In nucleotides, the CDR3 is TGTGCCAGCAGCGGAGGAGTAGGACAGGGGTACGAGCAGTACTTC. Translating it yields CASSGGVGQGYEQYF.

The CDR3 DNA sequence: TGCAGTGCCCCCTCAAGGGGAGGGGAGACCCAGTACTTC. Translating it yields CSAPSRGGETQYF. The V call is TRBV20-1, the J call TRBJ2-5; 7 bases align to TRBD2. J lost 5 bases, V lost 6 bases, and 9 bases had no gene match. CDR1 and CDR2 (germline): DFQATT, SNEGSKA (reference sequence). The CDR3 contains 13 residues.

This clonotype was found many times. V and J are TRBV27 and TRBJ2-7; 8 nucleotides line up with TRBD1. V shed 0 bases and J 4 bases; nucleotides not matched to a gene: 5. The CDR3 has 15 residues. Germline values: CDR1 MNHEY, CDR2 SMNVEV (reference sequence). The CDR3 nucleotides are TGTGCCAGCAGTTTATCCGCAGGGGGCGATTACGAGCAGTACTTC. It specifies CASSLSAGGDYEQYF.

In this sample, this clonotype turned up many times. The chain uses TRBV20-1 and TRBJ2-7; D not resolved. Trimming removed 5 bases from V and 7 bases from J, with 18 bases in between. The CDR3 totals 13 residues. CDR1 is DFQATT and CDR2 is SNEGSKA in the germline V gene (reference sequence). CDR3: CSAPIGSLGEQYF. CDR3 DNA sequence: TGCAGTGCTCCAATCGGGTCTCTGGGAGAGCAGTACTTC.

This clonotype was seen many times. The chain is built from TRBV7-2 and TRBJ2-7; tentative D call: TRBD2 (6 bases). The V gene lost 3 bases and the J gene lost 4 bases, with 13 bases spanning the gap. The CDR3 runs 14 residues. From germline, CDR1 is SGHTA and CDR2 FQGNSA. The CDR3 protein is CASSFETREYEQYF. The CDR3 DNA sequence: TGTGCCAGCAGCTTCGAGACTAGAGAATACGAGCAGTACTTC.

This clonotype was seen at least ten times. The gene calls are TRBV29-1 and TRBJ1-1; D gene uncertain. CDR1 and CDR2 from the germline V gene are SQVTM and ANQGSEA. This CDR3 has 12 amino acids. V lost 5 bases and J lost 1, with 8 bases in between. Here the CDR3 DNA reads TGCAGCGTTTTAAAGGCGAACACTGAAGCTTTCTTT. Translated, it gives CSVLKANTEAFF. The full variable domain, with the rest looked up from reference TRBV29-1 and TRBJ1-1, is SAVISQKPSRDICQRGTSLTIQCQVDSQVTMMFWYRQQPGQSLTLIATANQGSEATYESGFVIDKFPISRPNLTFSTLTVSNMSPEDSSIYLCSVLKANTEAFFGQGTRLTVV.

V usage is TRBV20-1 and J usage is TRBJ2-7; D is unresolved. V lost 8 bases to trimming and J lost 4 bases, with 9 bases between them. Germline V gene sequence: CDR1 DFQATT, CDR2 SNEGSKA (reference sequence). This CDR3 comprises 10 residues. CDR3 region: CSPVGYEQYF. The CDR3, as DNA: TGCAGTCCCGTAGGGTACGAGCAGTACTTC.

This clonotype was picked up many times. V and J are TRBV12-3 or TRBV12-4 and TRBJ2-3; D is unclear. This CDR3 spans 10 amino acids. Trimming cost V 3 bases and J 7 bases, with 2 bases left between them. This chain's CDR3 is CASSLNTQYF. In nucleotides, the CDR3 is TGTGCCAGCAGTTTGAATACGCAGTATTTT.

This clonotype was seen ten or more times. The V call is TRBV12-3 or TRBV12-4, the J call TRBJ2-2; TRBD2 matches at 8 bases. V trimming: 6 bases; J trimming: 5 bases; junction bases outside the gene matches: 14. CDR3 length: 17 residues. The CDR3, as DNA: TGTGCCAGCAGCTATTGGGCGGGGGGCCGGTGGACCGGGGAGCTGTTTTTT. This translates into CASSYWAGGRWTGELFF.

This clonotype was found many times. The chain carries TRBV6-5 and TRBJ2-1; no firm D call. Germline V gene sequence: CDR1 MNHEY, CDR2 SVGAGI. The CDR3 loop spans 15 amino acids. With 4 bases removed from V and 0 bases from J, the gap between germline ends came to 10 bases. The DNA for the CDR3 is TGTGCCAGCAGTTTCTCTTTTGGCTCCTACAATGAGCAGTTCTTC. It codes for CASSFSFGSYNEQFF.